This T cell receptor beta chain was captured by sequencing in a study of T cell responses to AZD1222 COVID-19 vaccine. This clone has more than one count but fewer than ten. Its antigen remains unknown. Some clones are missing from TCRdb's copy, which holds only in-frame ones; the method was immunoSEQ multiplex PCR. This sample has under 140,000 clones, with approximately 85% found just once. Study observations and caveats: Nearly half of the spike-specific TCRs reportedly recognize variant regions that carry no mutations.

The receptor was derived from an adult in good health. The starting material was peripheral blood, obtained on day 0 of AZD1222 vaccination.

This CDR3 reads CASSLGGGNTEAFF. CDR3 bases: TGTGCCAGCAGCTTAGGTGGGGGGAACACTGAAGCTTTCTTT. The chain employs TRBV7-2 and TRBJ1-1; a weak D match, TRBD1 (5 bases). The germline gives CDR1 SGHTA, CDR2 FQGNSA. This CDR3 spans 14 amino acids. The V gene lost 1 base and the J gene lost 1 base, with 7 bases spanning the gap. Full variable domain (remainder filled in from reference TRBV7-2 and TRBJ1-1): GAGVSQSPSNKVTEKGKDVELRCDPISGHTALYWYRQSLGQGLEFLIYFQGNSAPDKSGLPSDRFSAERTGGSVSTLTIQRTQQEDSAVYLCASSLGGGNTEAFFGQGTRLTVV.